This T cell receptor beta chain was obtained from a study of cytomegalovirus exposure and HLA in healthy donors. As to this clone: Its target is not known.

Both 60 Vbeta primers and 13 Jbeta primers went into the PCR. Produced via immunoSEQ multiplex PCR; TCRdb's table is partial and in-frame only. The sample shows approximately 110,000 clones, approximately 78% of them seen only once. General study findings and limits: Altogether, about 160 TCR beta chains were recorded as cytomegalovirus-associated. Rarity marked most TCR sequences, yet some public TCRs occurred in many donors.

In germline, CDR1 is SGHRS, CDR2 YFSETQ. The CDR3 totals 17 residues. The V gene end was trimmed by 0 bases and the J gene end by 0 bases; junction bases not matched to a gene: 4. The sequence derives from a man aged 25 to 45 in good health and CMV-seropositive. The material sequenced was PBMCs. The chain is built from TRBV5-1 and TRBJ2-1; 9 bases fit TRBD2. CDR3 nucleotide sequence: TGCGCCAGCAGCTTGGGGGGCGGGAGGGTCTCCTACAATGAGCAGTTCTTC. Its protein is CASSLGGGRVSYNEQFF.